Detailed here is one TCR beta chain. The antigen it recognizes is unknown. Nothing much larger sits one base from this clone, and base qualities are not available. From the cysteine up to the phenylalanine, the CDR3 has a length of 15 residues. Of the read, only the CDR3 DNA is kept; its 45 bases are in frame from base 1. For CDR1 and CDR2, the germline V gene lists SGHNT and YENEEA. In total, 630 or so healthy bone marrow donors made up the cohort. All cohort members were sampled while nominally healthy, although unrecorded immune exposures were likely present. The donor was CMV seropositive and belonged to the group of more than 250 seropositive cohort members. A peripheral blood sample was provided by each donor, and peripheral blood mononuclear cells were used for TCR beta sequencing. Genomic DNA extraction from the blood cell samples was performed with the Qiagen DNeasy Blood Extraction Kit. Library prep was done by the immunoSEQ multiplex PCR assay. A mixture of 60 forward primers for TCR Vbeta segments and 13 reverse primers for TCR Jbeta segments was used in the multiplex PCR. A multiplex PCR assay on genomic DNA amplified the CDR3 region of rearranged TCR beta genes. The amplified TCR beta libraries were sequenced on the Illumina HiSeq System as 87-base-pair reads. The source study handled its data this way. A later analysis tallied some 79 million unique TCR beta chains across the 700 or so repertoires, and some 12 million of those chains were shared by two or more donors. A nearest-neighbor algorithm error-corrected the raw reads and collapsed the reads into unique sequences, merging closely related sequences to remove PCR and sequencing errors. V, D and J gene segments were assigned by aligning CDR3 sequences to IMGT reference sequences. For a sequence to be retained, at least a six-nucleotide match to both a V gene segment and a J gene segment was required. Rearrangements were called productive when the CDR3 lacked stop codons and stayed in frame with V and J; all others were non-productive. Following IMGT convention, CDR3 was defined as the stretch from the second conserved V-encoded cysteine to the conserved J-encoded phenylalanine. In an earlier analysis of around 540 of the donors, sequences lacking an unambiguous match to a single V gene segment were excluded. An earlier analysis of several hundred of the donors called V segments functional above 56.7% productive rearrangements and segregating when the between-donor standard deviation exceeded 5%. A statistical classification framework was built to diagnose cytomegalovirus status from the catalog of TCR beta chain sequences. In a later analysis, TCR nucleotide sequences were compared against IMGT/GENE-DB human TR gene sequences so that V and J genes could be assigned. A later analysis assigned CDR3 sequences and most-parsimonious VDJ recombination scenarios with the TCRdist pipeline. In a later analysis, each TCR beta chain was defined by its CDR3 amino acid sequence together with its V-gene family, and reads lacking a unique V-gene family were excluded. To address suspected cross-contamination and a sequencing artifact, a later analysis removed around 600 highly shared, low-generation-probability nucleotide sequences. In a later analysis, a clonal expansion index for each public chain was calculated from normalized within-repertoire ranks of inferred template counts. In a later analysis, generation probabilities were computed using a VDJ recombination model fitted to out-of-frame rearrangements, and the results were checked against IGoR. In a later analysis, TCR-TCR, TCR-HLA and TCR-CMV co-occurrence was scored with hypergeometric tests, and a repertoire-size bias correction was applied to TCR pairs. False discovery rates were estimated in a later analysis by permuting HLA or CMV assignments 20 times. A later analysis grouped co-occurring TCRs with DBSCAN, adding TCRdist sequence similarity when clustering within HLA-allele-positive subsets. For co-occurrence clustering, repertoires with fewer than 30,000 or more than 120,000 public chains were excluded, along with roughly 5 repertoires with anomalous nucleotide sharing. TCRdb re-hosts the immuneACCESS table, in-frame sequences only. Its copies lack some clones; in the studies checked, an unresolved V gene accounts for under half of them, and the cause for the rest is not known. Clone size and the V and J calls come from that table; the DNA yielded D and trimming. A total of roughly 190,000 clones appear in this sample, about 84% of them only once. The ten largest clonotypes hold about 14% of the sample.

This entry comes from a study of cytomegalovirus exposure and HLA in healthy donors (dated by TCRdb to the late 2010s). In the study overall: An earlier analysis of some 600 of the donors reported 250 to 300 Gb of sequence data and roughly 120 million unique TCR beta sequences obtained from about 170 million T cells. Around 320 gigabases of sequencing data and 80 million or so unique TCR sequences were included in an early release covering under 650 HLA-typed donors. Of the 398 genotyped donors, approximately 80% were placed in the genetic ancestry cluster associated with self-reported Caucasian donors. The study aimed to test whether cataloging public T cell receptors could reveal signatures of past pathogen exposure. The study profiled the T cell repertoires of around 700 subjects by immunosequencing and related them to cytomegalovirus serostatus. In addition to the first cohort of around 670 subjects, a separate validation cohort of approximately 130 different subjects was used. High-throughput TCR immunosequencing, statistical association of individual TCRs with disease status, and machine learning were combined to predict cytomegalovirus infection status. To study patterns of TCR occurrence, a later analysis re-analyzed previously published TCR beta repertoires from 650 to 750 donors and added high-resolution HLA genotyping. In the later analysis, no new phenotypic data were used to find candidate immune exposures; instead, reliance was placed on TCR beta sequences and their occurrence across donors. To decide whether each TCR beta V gene segment behaved as functional or pseudogenic, an earlier analysis of some 580 of the donors relied on high-throughput TCR beta sequencing. Donor age, sex, ethnicity and CMV serostatus were compiled together with the repertoire data. Genome-wide SNP genotypes for about 65% of the roughly 670 donors were used in a later genetic analysis, which treated that subset as a discovery cohort. Every discovery cohort repertoire had been produced on one sequencing platform. HLA typing covered class I and class II loci at four-digit resolution. Typing coverage differed by locus: A, B, C, DRB1 and DQB1 were typed in about 629-640 donors, DQA1 in 522, DPA1 in some 600, and DPB1 in 450 to 480. Four or five DR-DQ haplotypes were treated as single units for association and clustering because of strong linkage in the cohort. Among a few hundred genotyped donors of the cohort, an average of about 240,000 unique TCR beta nucleotide sequences were sequenced per donor, 15% to 20% of them non-productive.

On the study overall, not on this receptor specifically: Some IMGT-functional V segments, including TRBV6-2 and TRBV6-3, could not be told apart with the 87-base-pair reads, so those segments were excluded. The only immune exposure information available for the cohort was CMV serostatus. In a later genetic analysis, a missense DCLRE1C variant was associated with V-gene and J-gene trimming of TCR beta chains, and the association was replicated in an independent cohort. According to a later analysis, most CMV-associated TCR beta chains appeared to be HLA-restricted, and the HLA associations seemed to be driven largely by CMV exposure. Correlated functional status among segregating V segments might reflect linkage disequilibrium, but an unknown experimental factor could not be ruled out. In a later analysis, HLA-associated TCR beta chains were found to be more clonally expanded and to have lower generation probabilities than equally common non-associated chains. A further reported finding was that TCR beta sequences accurately predicted the HLA-A and HLA-B alleles for most subjects in the first cohort. In an earlier analysis of under 600 of the donors, most TCR beta V segments were observed in productive rearrangements about 87% or about 30% of the time, broadly matching IMGT annotations. Sequencing depth was assumed to be roughly uniform across donors in the presence/absence analyses, though that assumption may not hold. At a false discovery rate of 0.05, a later analysis linked 16,951 TCR beta sequences to specific HLA alleles. Because counts were too low, about 18 rarely observed V segments, including chromosome 9 orphons, were excluded from the earlier analysis of roughly 580 of the donors. Across donors, most TCR sequences were observed very rarely, whereas some public TCRs were present in many individuals. A later genetic analysis reported fewer N-insertions in productive TCRs among donors in an Asian-associated ancestry cluster than the approximately 700-donor mean. Assigning TCR associations to individual alleles was difficult when HLA alleles, especially DR and DQ, strongly co-occurred. It was suggested by the authors that the approach could potentially be generalized to other disease states and immunological phenotypes. The cohort was sequenced for TCR beta chains only, and without alpha or paired-chain data the features that could be detected were limited. Several of the top co-occurrence clusters appeared to be linked to parvovirus B19, influenza, CMV and Epstein-Barr virus, according to a later analysis. In the study, approximately 150 TCR beta chains were listed as associated with cytomegalovirus. HLA typing was unavailable for some donors at each locus, so association tests used only the typed subset. The classifier was reported to diagnose cytomegalovirus status with high specificity and sensitivity in both the original and validation cohorts. A cluster of highly shared sequence variants was judged likely to be a technical artifact of the sequencing pipeline. In vitro tests confirmed that a few of the cytomegalovirus-associated TCR beta chains recognize cytomegalovirus antigens. According to a later analysis, TCR association rates differed among HLA loci, with DRB1 alleles showing the most associated TCRs and HLA-C alleles showing the fewest.

The sample taken for sequencing was PBMCs. The receptor comes from a woman in her 30s in good health and CMV-seropositive. The rearrangement combines TRBV11-3 with TRBJ2-5; 10 bases in the middle match TRBD2. The J call may be faulty, since TRBJ2-7 better matches the DNA end. Here is the DNA: TGTGCCAGCAGCTTTGGGACTAGCGAGGCCTACGAGCAGTACTTC. Its translation is CASSFGTSEAYEQYF.